The next 6 T cell receptor beta chains were all read from a single sample in a study of shared clonotypes between healthy human individuals. Using immunoSEQ multiplex PCR, the repertoire was profiled, and TCRdb retains in-frame clones only, with some absent. The sample includes around 560,000 clones, about 95% of them seen just once. Naive CD8 cells, CD45RO-negative and positively selected for CCR7, excluded terminally differentiated effector memory CD45RA+ cells. Sequenced sample: naive CD8+ T cells sorted from blood. These receptor sequences come from a woman aged 30 to 39 in good health.

As to this clone: Other nucleotide sequences in the sample specify the same CDR3. V and J are TRBV7-9 and TRBJ2-7; TRBD1 matches 7 bases. The junction had 3 bases not matched to a gene; V was cut back by 8 bases and J by 2 bases. CDR1 SEHNR and CDR2 FQNEAQ come from the germline V gene (reference sequence). This CDR3 is 12 amino acids long. The CDR3 protein is CASSQGAYEQYF. CDR3 nucleotide sequence: TGTGCCAGCTCTCAGGGGGCCTACGAGCAGTACTTC.

The chain carries TRBV7-9 and TRBJ2-7, with TRBD1 identical over 10 bases. The germline gives CDR1 SEHNR, CDR2 FQNEAQ (reference sequence). V lost 5 bases, J lost 4 bases, and 5 bases stayed unmatched. The length of the CDR3 is 14 residues. DNA of the CDR3: TGTGCCAGCAGCCGACAGGGGGCGCGGTACGAGCAGTACTTC. It is translated as CASSRQGARYEQYF.

This clone was picked up one time. The chain links TRBV23-1 to TRBJ2-1, with 7 bases matching TRBD2. TRBV23-1 is marked as an open reading frame, function uncertain. The junction had 26 bases not matched to a gene; V was cut back by 7 bases and J by 2 bases. CDR3 length: 21 residues. In DNA, the CDR3 is TGCGCCAGCAACACCTTTGATGGCGATACGGGCGGGAGACGGACCTACAATGAGCAGTTCTTC. This codes for CASNTFDGDTGGRRTYNEQFF.

Points on this clone: Other DNA sequences from this sample encode an identical CDR3 as well. This sequence joins TRBV27 and TRBJ2-1; a possible D gene is TRBD2 (6 bases). The germline gives CDR1 MNHEY, CDR2 SMNVEV (reference sequence). This CDR3 spans 12 amino acids. The V and J ends lost 1 base and 9 bases respectively, with 7 bases between them. This chain's CDR3 is CASSLLGGEQFF. The CDR3 region has the DNA TGTGCCAGCAGTTTATTGGGGGGTGAGCAGTTCTTC.

The chain combines TRBV27 with TRBJ1-1; no firm D call. The CDR3 spans 15 residues. Trimming removed 7 bases from V and 3 bases from J, with 18 bases in between. Germline V CDR1 and CDR2: MNHEY, SMNVEV (reference sequence). CDR3 loop: CASTPTRKVDTEAFF. The DNA for the CDR3 is TGTGCCAGCACCCCTACACGAAAGGTGGACACTGAAGCTTTCTTT.

V usage is TRBV28 and J usage is TRBJ1-5; no clear D gene. The CDR3 is 17 amino acids. Between the trimmed V and J ends, which lost 3 bases and 0 bases, there was a span of 15 bases. Germline V gene lookup returns CDR1 MDHEN and CDR2 SYDVKM. For the CDR3, the DNA is TGTGCCAGCAGTTTGGGAGATGGCGGGTATAGCAATCAGCCCCAGCATTTT. Amino acid sequence: CASSLGDGGYSNQPQHF.